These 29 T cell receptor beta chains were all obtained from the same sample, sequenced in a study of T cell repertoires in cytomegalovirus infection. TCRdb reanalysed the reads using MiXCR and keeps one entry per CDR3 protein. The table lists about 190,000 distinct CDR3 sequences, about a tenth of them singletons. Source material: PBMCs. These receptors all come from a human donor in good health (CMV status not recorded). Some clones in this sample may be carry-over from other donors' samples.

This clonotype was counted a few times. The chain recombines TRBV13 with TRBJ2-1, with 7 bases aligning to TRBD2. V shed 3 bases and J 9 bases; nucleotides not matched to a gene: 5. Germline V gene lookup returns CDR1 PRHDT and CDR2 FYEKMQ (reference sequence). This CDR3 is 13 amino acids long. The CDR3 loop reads CASSLGEGGEQFF. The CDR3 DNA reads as TGTGCCAGCAGCTTGGGGGAGGGAGGTGAGCAGTTCTTC.

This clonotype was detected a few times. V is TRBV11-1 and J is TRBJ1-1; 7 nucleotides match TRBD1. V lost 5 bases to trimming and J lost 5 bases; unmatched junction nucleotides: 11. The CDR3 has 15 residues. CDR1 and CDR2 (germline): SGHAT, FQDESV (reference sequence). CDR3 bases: TGTGCCAGCAGCCCCTCCGACAGGGTTGAAACTGAAGCTTTCTTT. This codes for CASSPSDRVETEAFF.

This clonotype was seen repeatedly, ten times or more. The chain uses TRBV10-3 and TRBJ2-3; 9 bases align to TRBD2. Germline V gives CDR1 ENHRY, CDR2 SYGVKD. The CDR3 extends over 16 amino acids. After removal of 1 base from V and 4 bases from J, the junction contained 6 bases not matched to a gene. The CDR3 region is CAISEFGSGRSDTQYF. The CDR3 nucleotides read TGTGCCATCAGTGAGTTCGGGAGCGGGAGGTCAGATACGCAGTATTTT.

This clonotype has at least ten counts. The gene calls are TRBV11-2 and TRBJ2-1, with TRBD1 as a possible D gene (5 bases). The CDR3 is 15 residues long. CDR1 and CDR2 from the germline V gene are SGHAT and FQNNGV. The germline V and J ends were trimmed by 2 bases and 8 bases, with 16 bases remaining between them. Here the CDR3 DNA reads TGTGCCAGCAGCTTAATTATGACAGTGGGCGATGAGCAGTTCTTC. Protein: CASSLIMTVGDEQFF.

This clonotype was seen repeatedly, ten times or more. Here the CDR3 reads CATPGRAFRTEAFF. The CDR3 nucleotides are TGTGCCACTCCGGGACGGGCCTTTCGAACTGAAGCTTTCTTT. The gene calls are TRBV27 and TRBJ1-1; maybe TRBD1 (5 bases). V was cut by 10 bases and J by 5 bases, with 20 bases left in between. The CDR3 covers 14 residues. CDR1 is MNHEY, CDR2 SMNVEV, per germline (reference sequence).

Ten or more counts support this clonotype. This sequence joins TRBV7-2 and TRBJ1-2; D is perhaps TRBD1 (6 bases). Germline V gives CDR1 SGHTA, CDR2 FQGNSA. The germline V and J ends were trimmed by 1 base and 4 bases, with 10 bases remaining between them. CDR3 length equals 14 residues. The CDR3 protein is CASSLDGRGYGYTF. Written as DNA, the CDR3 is TGTGCCAGCAGCTTAGACGGCAGGGGCTATGGCTACACCTTC. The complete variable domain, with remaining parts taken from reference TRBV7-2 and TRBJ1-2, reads GAGVSQSPSNKVTEKGKDVELRCDPISGHTALYWYRQSLGQGLEFLIYFQGNSAPDKSGLPSDRFSAERTGGSVSTLTIQRTQQEDSAVYLCASSLDGRGYGYTFGSGTRLTVV.

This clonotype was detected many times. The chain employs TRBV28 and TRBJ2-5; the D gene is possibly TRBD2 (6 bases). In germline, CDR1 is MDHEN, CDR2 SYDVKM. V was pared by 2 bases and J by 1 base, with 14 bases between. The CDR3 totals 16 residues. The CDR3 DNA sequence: TGTGCCAGCAGTTTACCCCCAGCTAGCGTCCAAGAGACCCAGTACTTC. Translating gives CASSLPPASVQETQYF. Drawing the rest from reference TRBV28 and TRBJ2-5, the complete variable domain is DVKVTQSSRYLVKRTGEKVFLECVQDMDHENMFWYRQDPGLGLRLIYFSYDVKMKEKGDIPEGYSVSREKKERFSLILESASTNQTSMYLCASSLPPASVQETQYFGPGTRLLVL.

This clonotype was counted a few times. CDR3 amino acids: CSAMTGAEAFF. The CDR3 DNA sequence: TGCAGTGCTATGACAGGGGCTGAAGCTTTCTTT. The V gene is TRBV20-1, the J gene TRBJ1-1; 8 bases are shared with TRBD1. With 4 bases clipped from V and 6 bases from J, the junction kept 1 base outside the gene matches. The CDR3 contains 11 residues. CDR1 DFQATT and CDR2 SNEGSKA come from the germline V gene (reference sequence).

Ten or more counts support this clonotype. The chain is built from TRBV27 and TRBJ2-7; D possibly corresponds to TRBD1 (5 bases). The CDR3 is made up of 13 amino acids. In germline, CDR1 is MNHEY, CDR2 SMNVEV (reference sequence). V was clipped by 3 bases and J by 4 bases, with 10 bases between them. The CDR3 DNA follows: TGTGCCAGCAGTTTCCTTCCAGGGTACGAGCAGTACTTC. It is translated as CASSFLPGYEQYF.

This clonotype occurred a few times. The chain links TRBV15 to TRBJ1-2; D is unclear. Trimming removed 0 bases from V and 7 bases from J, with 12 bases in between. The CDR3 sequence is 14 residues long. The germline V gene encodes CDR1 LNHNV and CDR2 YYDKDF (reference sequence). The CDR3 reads CATSRDNGGRGYTF. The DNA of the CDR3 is TGTGCCACCAGCAGAGATAATGGCGGACGTGGCTACACCTTC.

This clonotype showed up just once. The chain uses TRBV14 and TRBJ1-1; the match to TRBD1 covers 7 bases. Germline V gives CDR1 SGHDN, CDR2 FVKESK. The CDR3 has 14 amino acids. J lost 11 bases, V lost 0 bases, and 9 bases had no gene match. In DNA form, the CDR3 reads TGTGCCAGCAGCCAAGATAGGACAGGCTGGGGGGCTTTCTTT. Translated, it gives CASSQDRTGWGAFF.

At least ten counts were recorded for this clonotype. The CDR3 spells CASSSGQGIGYTF. CDR3 nucleotides: TGTGCCAGCAGCTCCGGACAGGGAATTGGCTACACCTTC. The rearrangement uses TRBV7-8 and TRBJ1-2; 8 positions match TRBD1. In germline, CDR1 is SGHVS, CDR2 FQNEAQ. V shed 4 bases, J shed 7 bases, and the junction held 5 bases outside the gene matches. This CDR3 is 13 amino acids long. The variable domain in full, completed from reference TRBV7-8 and TRBJ1-2, reads GAGVSQSPRYKVAKRGQDVALRCDPISGHVSLFWYQQALGQGPEFLTYFQNEAQLDKSGLPSDRFFAERPEGSVSTLKIQRTQQEDSAVYLCASSSGQGIGYTFGSGTRLTVV.

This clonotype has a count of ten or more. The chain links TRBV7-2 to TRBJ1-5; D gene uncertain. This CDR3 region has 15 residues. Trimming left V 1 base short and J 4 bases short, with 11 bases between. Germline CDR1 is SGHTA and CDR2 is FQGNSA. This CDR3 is CASSLEAVGNQPQHF. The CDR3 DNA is TGTGCCAGCAGCTTAGAGGCGGTGGGGAATCAGCCCCAGCATTTT. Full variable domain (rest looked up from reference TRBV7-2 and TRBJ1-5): GAGVSQSPSNKVTEKGKDVELRCDPISGHTALYWYRQSLGQGLEFLIYFQGNSAPDKSGLPSDRFSAERTGGSVSTLTIQRTQQEDSAVYLCASSLEAVGNQPQHFGDGTRLSIL.

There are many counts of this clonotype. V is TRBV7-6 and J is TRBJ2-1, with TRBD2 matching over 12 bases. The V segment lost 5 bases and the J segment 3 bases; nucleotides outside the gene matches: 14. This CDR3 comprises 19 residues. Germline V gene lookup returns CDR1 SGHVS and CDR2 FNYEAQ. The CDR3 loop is CASSRTIRLAGVVYNEQFF. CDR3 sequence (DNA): TGTGCCAGCAGCCGTACTATCCGACTAGCGGGAGTGGTCTACAATGAGCAGTTCTTC.

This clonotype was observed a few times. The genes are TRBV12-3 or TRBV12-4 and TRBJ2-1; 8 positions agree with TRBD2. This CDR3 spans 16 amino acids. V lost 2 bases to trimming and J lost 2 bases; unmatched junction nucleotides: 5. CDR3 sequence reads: CASSLNAGGTYNEQFF. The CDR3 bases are TGTGCCAGCAGTTTAAACGCGGGAGGTACCTACAATGAGCAGTTCTTC.

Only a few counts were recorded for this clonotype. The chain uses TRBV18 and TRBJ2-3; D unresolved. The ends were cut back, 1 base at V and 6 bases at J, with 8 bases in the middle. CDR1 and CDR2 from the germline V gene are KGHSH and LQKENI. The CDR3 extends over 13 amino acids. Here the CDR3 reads CASSPQGADTQYF. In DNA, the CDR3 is TGTGCCAGCTCACCACAGGGCGCGGATACGCAGTATTTT.

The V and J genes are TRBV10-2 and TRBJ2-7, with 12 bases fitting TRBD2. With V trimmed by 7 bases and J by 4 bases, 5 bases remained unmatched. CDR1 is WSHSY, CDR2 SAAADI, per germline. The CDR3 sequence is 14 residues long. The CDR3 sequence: CASKPTSGGYEQYF. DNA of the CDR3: TGCGCCAGCAAGCCGACTAGCGGGGGTTACGAGCAGTACTTC.

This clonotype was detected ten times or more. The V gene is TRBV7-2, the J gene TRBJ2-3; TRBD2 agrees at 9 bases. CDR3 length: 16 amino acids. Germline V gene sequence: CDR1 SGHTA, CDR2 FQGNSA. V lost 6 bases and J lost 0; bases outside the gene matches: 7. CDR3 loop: CASRETSGPSTDTQYF. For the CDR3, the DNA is TGTGCCAGCAGGGAGACTAGCGGCCCTAGCACAGATACGCAGTATTTT.

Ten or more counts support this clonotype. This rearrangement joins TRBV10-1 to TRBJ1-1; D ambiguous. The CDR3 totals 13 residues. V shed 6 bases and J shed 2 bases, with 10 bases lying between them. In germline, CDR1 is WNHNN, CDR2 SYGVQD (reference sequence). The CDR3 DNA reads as TGCGCCAGCAGGCGGGAGTTTAACACTGAAGCTTTCTTT. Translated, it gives CASRREFNTEAFF.

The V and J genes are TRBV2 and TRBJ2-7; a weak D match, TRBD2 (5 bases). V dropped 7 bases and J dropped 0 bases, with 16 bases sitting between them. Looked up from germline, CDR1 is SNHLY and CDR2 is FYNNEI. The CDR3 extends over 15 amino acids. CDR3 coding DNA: TGTGCCAGCACCGATCGGAAGCGGAACTCCTACGAGCAGTACTTC. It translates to CASTDRKRNSYEQYF.

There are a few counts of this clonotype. CDR3 protein: CASSLNSDTLYEQYF. The CDR3 DNA follows: TGCGCCAGCAGCCTCAACAGTGACACCCTCTACGAGCAGTACTTC. This chain links TRBV4-1 with TRBJ2-7; D not certain. CDR1 is MGHRA, CDR2 YSYEKL, per germline. The CDR3 is 15 amino acids. Trimming removed 4 bases from V and 3 bases from J, with 16 bases in between.

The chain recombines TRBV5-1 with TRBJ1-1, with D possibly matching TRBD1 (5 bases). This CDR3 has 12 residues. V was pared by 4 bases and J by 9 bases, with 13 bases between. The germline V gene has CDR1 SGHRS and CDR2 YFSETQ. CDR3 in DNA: TGCGCCAGCAGCCCGGGAGGGGAGAAAGCTTTCTTT. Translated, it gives CASSPGGEKAFF.

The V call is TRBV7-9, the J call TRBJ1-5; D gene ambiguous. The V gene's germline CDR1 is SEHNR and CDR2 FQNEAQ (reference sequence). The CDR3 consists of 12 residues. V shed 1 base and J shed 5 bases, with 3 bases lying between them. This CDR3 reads CASSLVDQPQHF. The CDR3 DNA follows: TGTGCCAGCAGCTTAGTCGATCAGCCCCAGCATTTT.

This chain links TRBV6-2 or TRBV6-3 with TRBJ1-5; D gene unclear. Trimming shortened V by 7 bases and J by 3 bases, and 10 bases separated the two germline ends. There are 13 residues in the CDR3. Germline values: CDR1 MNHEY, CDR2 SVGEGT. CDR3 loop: CASKVDFNQPQHF. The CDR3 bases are TGTGCCAGCAAGGTAGATTTCAATCAGCCCCAGCATTTT.

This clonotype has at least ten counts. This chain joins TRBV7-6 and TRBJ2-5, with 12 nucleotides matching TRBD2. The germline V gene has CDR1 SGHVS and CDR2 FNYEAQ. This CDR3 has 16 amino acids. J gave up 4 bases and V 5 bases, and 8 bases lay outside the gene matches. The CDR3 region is CASSVSSGRAGETQYF. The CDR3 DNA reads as TGTGCCAGCAGCGTTTCTAGCGGGAGGGCCGGAGAGACCCAGTACTTC.

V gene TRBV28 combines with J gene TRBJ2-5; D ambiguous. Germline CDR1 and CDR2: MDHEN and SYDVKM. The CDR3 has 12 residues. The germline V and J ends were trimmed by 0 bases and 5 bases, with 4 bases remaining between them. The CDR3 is CASSLWGETQYF. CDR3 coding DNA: TGTGCCAGCAGTTTATGGGGGGAGACCCAGTACTTC.

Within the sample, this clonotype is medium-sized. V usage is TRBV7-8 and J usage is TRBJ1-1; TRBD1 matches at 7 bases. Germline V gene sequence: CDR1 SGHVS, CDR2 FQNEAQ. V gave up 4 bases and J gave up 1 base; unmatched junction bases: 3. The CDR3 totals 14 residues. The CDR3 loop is CASSSGQPNTEAFF. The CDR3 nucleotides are TGTGCCAGCAGCTCGGGACAGCCGAACACTGAAGCTTTCTTT.

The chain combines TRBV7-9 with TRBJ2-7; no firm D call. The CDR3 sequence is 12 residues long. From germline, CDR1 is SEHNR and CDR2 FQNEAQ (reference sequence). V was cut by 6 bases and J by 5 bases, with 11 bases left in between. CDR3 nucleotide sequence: TGTGCCAGCAGTTACGTACGCGACGAGCAGTACTTC. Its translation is CASSYVRDEQYF.

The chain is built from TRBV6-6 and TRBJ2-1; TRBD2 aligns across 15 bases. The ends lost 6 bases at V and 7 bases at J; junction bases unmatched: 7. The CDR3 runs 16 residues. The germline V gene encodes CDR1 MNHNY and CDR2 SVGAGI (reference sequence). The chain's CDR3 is CASRGLAGGGGNEQFF. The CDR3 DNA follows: TGTGCCAGCAGAGGACTAGCGGGGGGGGGGGGTAATGAGCAGTTCTTC.